The 19 T cell receptor beta chains listed next were all sequenced from one sample in a study of tumor-infiltrating lymphocytes in primary liver carcinoma. Unsorted whole blood served as the source of blood RNA, and germline DNA was extracted as well. Making TCR beta cDNA involved 400 to 600 ng total RNA and a constant-region primer. The TCR beta library was amplified through three nested multiplex PCR rounds in a modified ARM-PCR procedure. The opening two PCR rounds, about 11 cycles each, paired TRBV1-TRBV30 forward primers with a C-beta reverse primer. TCRdb reanalysed the multiplex PCR reads using MiXCR and keeps one entry per CDR3 protein. This sample carries 310,000 or so distinct CDR3 sequences, about 65% of them seen once, and the ten largest clones take about 6.5%. Source material: peripheral blood. The receptors here all came from a man between 35 and 55 years old with primary liver carcinoma and hepatitis B virus infection.

About this clonotype: At one end the junction does not follow the germline gene, possibly because of a read error. The rearrangement uses TRBV11-2 and TRBJ2-7; 12 bases line up with TRBD2. Germline V gives CDR1 SGHAT, CDR2 FQNNGV. CDR3 length: 16 residues. The chain's CDR3 is CAGSLVLAGGGYEQYF. In DNA form, the CDR3 reads TGTGCCGGCAGCTTAGTCCTAGCGGGAGGGGGTTACGAGCAGTACTTC.

On this clonotype: This sequence may be a read error, since a much larger clone differs from it by one base. This chain joins TRBV11-2 and TRBJ2-1; no clear D. This CDR3 region has 13 residues. Germline V gives CDR1 SGHAT, CDR2 FQNNGV. CDR3 region: CASNLNDAYEQFF. The CDR3 region has the DNA TGTGCCAGCAACTTAAATGATGCCTATGAGCAGTTCTTC.

Concerning this clonotype: A much more abundant neighbour one base away suggests this may be a read error. CDR3 nucleotides: TGTGTCAGCAGACGAGTGTTGAACACTGAAGCTTTCTTT. This encodes CVSRRVLNTEAFF. The chain recombines TRBV6-1 with TRBJ1-1; unclear D gene. Per germline, CDR1 MNHNS and CDR2 SASEGT. The length of the CDR3 is 13 residues.

A remark on this clonotype: One junction end does not reproduce the germline sequence, and a read error may be involved. The rearrangement joins TRBV29-1 to TRBJ2-7, with D unresolved. The V gene's germline CDR1 is SQVTM and CDR2 ANQGSEA. This CDR3 has 16 amino acids. The CDR3 region has the DNA TGCATCGTTGAAGGTATGAACCCGTCGAAACCCTACGAGCAGTATTTC. Translation gives CIVEGMNPSKPYEQYF.

Concerning this clonotype itself: This is likely a read error, given that the CDR3 carries no conserved phenylalanine or tryptophan at its end. The chain combines TRBV6-5 with TRBJ1-4; the D is unclear. CDR3 size: 14 residues. Trimming took 9 bases from V and 6 from J, leaving 17 bases between them. Germline V CDR1 and CDR2: MNHEY, SVGAGI. The CDR3 nucleotides read TGTGCCAGAACGAGTCTAGGGAGGCATGAAAAACTGTTTGTT. Amino acids: CARTSLGRHEKLFV.

To note about this clonotype: This may be a read error: a much more frequent sequence differs by one nucleotide. This rearrangement joins TRBV6-6 to TRBJ1-5; D not resolved. There are 13 residues in the CDR3. In germline, CDR1 is MNHNY, CDR2 SVGAGI (reference sequence). The CDR3 is CASAGIASQPLHF. The CDR3 DNA sequence: TGTGCCAGCGCCGGCATAGCAAGCCAGCCCCTGCATTTT.

On this clonotype itself: A much larger clone differs by one base, so this may be a read error. The chain has TRBV6-9 and TRBJ2-5; 10 bases map to TRBD2. CDR3 size: 16 residues. Per the germline V gene, CDR1 is MNHGY and CDR2 is SVAAGI. In nucleotides, the CDR3 is TGTGCCAGCATGGCTAGCGGGAGTGCCTCCATGGGGACCAAGTACTTC. Translating gives CASMASGSASMGTKYF.

To note about this clonotype: One end of the junction does not line up with germline, which may come from a read error. This rearrangement joins TRBV11-2 to TRBJ1-2; D ambiguous. The CDR3 spans 12 residues. Germline CDR1 SGHAT, CDR2 FQNNGV. The CDR3 loop reads CANSLEQRSGIF. For the CDR3, the DNA is TGTGCCAACAGCTTGGAACAGAGGTCGGGCATCTTC.

The V and J genes are TRBV28 and TRBJ2-6, with D tentatively TRBD2 (5 bases). CDR3 length: 16 residues. Germline-derived CDR1 and CDR2 are MDHEN and SYDVKM. With 4 bases removed from V and 1 base from J, the gap between germline ends came to 11 bases. The CDR3 reads CASSSKVASGANVLTF. The CDR3 nucleotides are TGTGCCAGCAGTTCTAAGGTAGCGTCTGGGGCCAACGTCCTGACTTTC.

With regard to this clonotype: One end of the junction is discordant with germline, which a read error may explain. This chain links TRBV4-1 with TRBJ2-3, with 7 bases aligning to TRBD2. Germline CDR1 is MGHRA and CDR2 is YSYEKL. This CDR3 spans 15 amino acids. CDR3 nucleotides: TGCGCCAGCAGGCAAGTATGGGAGGGCACAAATACGCAGTATTTT. Translated: CASRQVWEGTNTQYF.

As concerns this clonotype: A read error may explain this, as a much larger clone is one base away. This chain uses TRBV14 with TRBJ2-1; D may be TRBD1 or TRBD2 (6 bases each). Germline CDR1 and CDR2: SGHDN and FVKESK. The CDR3 sequence is 15 residues long. CDR3 in DNA: TGTGCCATCAGCCAAGAGGGGGGCTCCTACAATGAGCAGTTCTTC. The encoded protein is CAISQEGGSYNEQFF.

As concerns this clonotype: An end of the junction does not agree with germline; a read error may underlie this. The chain carries TRBV5-4 and TRBJ2-7; TRBD2 matches at 7 bases. This CDR3 region has 15 residues. Germline V gene sequence: CDR1 SGHNT, CDR2 YYREEE (reference sequence). CDR3 DNA sequence: TGTGCCAGCAACTTGGATCGCGGGAGCCACTACGAGCAGTATTTC. Protein sequence: CASNLDRGSHYEQYF.

This clonotype was detected many times. The V call is TRBV29-1, the J call TRBJ2-3, with 8 bases matching TRBD2. The germline V gene has CDR1 SQVTM and CDR2 ANQGSEA. V shed 7 bases, J shed 4 bases, and the junction held 4 bases outside the gene matches. The CDR3 contains 12 residues. The CDR3 coding sequence is TGCAGCGGCAGCGGGGGCTCAGATACGCAGTATTTT. Protein sequence: CSGSGGSDTQYF.

As concerns this clonotype: One end of the junction does not line up with germline, which may come from a read error. J is TRBJ2-2 and V is TRBV11-2; weak D call: TRBD2 (5 bases). Germline V CDR1 and CDR2: SGHAT, FQNNGV. CDR3 size: 16 residues. The CDR3 region has the DNA TGTGCCAGCAGCGGACCAGGACTCGATAACATCGGGGAGCTGTTTTTT. Residues: CASSGPGLDNIGELFF.

This clonotype has just one count. One end of the junction does not line up with germline, which may come from a read error. This chain connects TRBV5-1 to TRBJ1-2, with 9 bases lining up with TRBD1. CDR1 SGHRS and CDR2 YFSETQ come from the germline V gene. The CDR3 extends over 13 amino acids. CDR3 in amino acids: CTSSAGQGYGYTF. The CDR3 nucleotides are TGCACCAGCAGCGCGGGACAGGGCTATGGCTACACCTTC.

The genes are TRBV12-5 and TRBJ2-4; tentatively, D is TRBD1 or TRBD2 (7 bases each). The CDR3 length is 15 residues. V gave up 3 bases and J gave up 6 bases, with 15 bases separating them. Germline V CDR1 and CDR2: LGHNT, FRNRAP. The CDR3 nucleotides read TGTGCTAGTGGTTTCCTCAGGGGGAGGGGAAACATTCAGTACTTC. Amino acids: CASGFLRGRGNIQYF.

Turning to this clonotype: Sequence at one end of the junction differs from germline and may be a read error. The J gene is TRBJ1-6, the V gene TRBV11-1; D remains unclear. The CDR3 is 14 amino acids. Germline V lookup: CDR1 SGHAT, CDR2 FQDESV (reference sequence). DNA of the CDR3: TGTGTCAGCAGCTTATCGGTCTGTGCATCACCCCTCCACTTT. Protein product: CVSSLSVCASPLHF.

The chain couples TRBV5-1 to TRBJ1-2; the D gene is possibly TRBD1 (6 bases). Per the germline V gene, CDR1 is SGHRS and CDR2 is YFSETQ. CDR3 length: 15 amino acids. V was cut by 2 bases and J by 4 bases, with 15 bases left in between. The DNA of the CDR3 is TGCGCCAGCAGCTTTGGAGAGGGGGTGACCTATGGCTACACCTTC. This codes for CASSFGEGVTYGYTF.

This clonotype was recorded many times. V usage is TRBV6-1 and J usage is TRBJ2-7; D is possibly TRBD2 (5 bases). V lost 5 bases, J lost 4 bases, and 12 bases lay in between. There are 13 residues in the CDR3. From germline, CDR1 is MNHNS and CDR2 SASEGT. In DNA form, the CDR3 reads TGTGCCAGCAGTTGGGAGCTGGGGTACGAGCAGTACTTC. This encodes CASSWELGYEQYF.